What follows is one T cell receptor (beta chain) and its context. No antigen is known for it. Clones were read by immunoSEQ multiplex PCR, and TCRdb kept only the in-frame ones, dropping some. Among 70,000 or so clones, 90% to 95% were seen once, and the ten largest hold 0.25% to 0.3%. This sample is drawn from a study of OX40 agonist ivuxolimab in advanced cancers. The overall study: While on treatment, patients had intravenous ivuxolimab at 0.01 to 10 mg/kg every 2 weeks. The dose-escalation cohort had hepatocellular carcinoma, melanoma, renal cell or head and neck cancer.

Whole-study findings and limits: At 0.1 to 3.0 mg/kg, clonal expansion of CD4+ and CD8+ blood T cells had occurred by week 6.

The germline V gene has CDR1 SGHDT and CDR2 YYEEEE. The V end lost 0 bases, the J end lost 1 base, and 7 bases lay between the germline ends. The CDR3 runs 14 residues. This TCR was recovered from an adult with an advanced solid tumor such as melanoma, head and neck, liver or kidney cancer. This chain joins TRBV5-6 and TRBJ1-1; D ambiguous. The input for sequencing was CD4+ or CD8+ T cells sorted from blood, taken in a trial of the OX40 agonist ivuxolimab. Written as DNA, the CDR3 is TGTGCCAGCAGCTTGGTTGAGGAGAACACTGAAGCTTTCTTT. Translating it yields CASSLVEENTEAFF.